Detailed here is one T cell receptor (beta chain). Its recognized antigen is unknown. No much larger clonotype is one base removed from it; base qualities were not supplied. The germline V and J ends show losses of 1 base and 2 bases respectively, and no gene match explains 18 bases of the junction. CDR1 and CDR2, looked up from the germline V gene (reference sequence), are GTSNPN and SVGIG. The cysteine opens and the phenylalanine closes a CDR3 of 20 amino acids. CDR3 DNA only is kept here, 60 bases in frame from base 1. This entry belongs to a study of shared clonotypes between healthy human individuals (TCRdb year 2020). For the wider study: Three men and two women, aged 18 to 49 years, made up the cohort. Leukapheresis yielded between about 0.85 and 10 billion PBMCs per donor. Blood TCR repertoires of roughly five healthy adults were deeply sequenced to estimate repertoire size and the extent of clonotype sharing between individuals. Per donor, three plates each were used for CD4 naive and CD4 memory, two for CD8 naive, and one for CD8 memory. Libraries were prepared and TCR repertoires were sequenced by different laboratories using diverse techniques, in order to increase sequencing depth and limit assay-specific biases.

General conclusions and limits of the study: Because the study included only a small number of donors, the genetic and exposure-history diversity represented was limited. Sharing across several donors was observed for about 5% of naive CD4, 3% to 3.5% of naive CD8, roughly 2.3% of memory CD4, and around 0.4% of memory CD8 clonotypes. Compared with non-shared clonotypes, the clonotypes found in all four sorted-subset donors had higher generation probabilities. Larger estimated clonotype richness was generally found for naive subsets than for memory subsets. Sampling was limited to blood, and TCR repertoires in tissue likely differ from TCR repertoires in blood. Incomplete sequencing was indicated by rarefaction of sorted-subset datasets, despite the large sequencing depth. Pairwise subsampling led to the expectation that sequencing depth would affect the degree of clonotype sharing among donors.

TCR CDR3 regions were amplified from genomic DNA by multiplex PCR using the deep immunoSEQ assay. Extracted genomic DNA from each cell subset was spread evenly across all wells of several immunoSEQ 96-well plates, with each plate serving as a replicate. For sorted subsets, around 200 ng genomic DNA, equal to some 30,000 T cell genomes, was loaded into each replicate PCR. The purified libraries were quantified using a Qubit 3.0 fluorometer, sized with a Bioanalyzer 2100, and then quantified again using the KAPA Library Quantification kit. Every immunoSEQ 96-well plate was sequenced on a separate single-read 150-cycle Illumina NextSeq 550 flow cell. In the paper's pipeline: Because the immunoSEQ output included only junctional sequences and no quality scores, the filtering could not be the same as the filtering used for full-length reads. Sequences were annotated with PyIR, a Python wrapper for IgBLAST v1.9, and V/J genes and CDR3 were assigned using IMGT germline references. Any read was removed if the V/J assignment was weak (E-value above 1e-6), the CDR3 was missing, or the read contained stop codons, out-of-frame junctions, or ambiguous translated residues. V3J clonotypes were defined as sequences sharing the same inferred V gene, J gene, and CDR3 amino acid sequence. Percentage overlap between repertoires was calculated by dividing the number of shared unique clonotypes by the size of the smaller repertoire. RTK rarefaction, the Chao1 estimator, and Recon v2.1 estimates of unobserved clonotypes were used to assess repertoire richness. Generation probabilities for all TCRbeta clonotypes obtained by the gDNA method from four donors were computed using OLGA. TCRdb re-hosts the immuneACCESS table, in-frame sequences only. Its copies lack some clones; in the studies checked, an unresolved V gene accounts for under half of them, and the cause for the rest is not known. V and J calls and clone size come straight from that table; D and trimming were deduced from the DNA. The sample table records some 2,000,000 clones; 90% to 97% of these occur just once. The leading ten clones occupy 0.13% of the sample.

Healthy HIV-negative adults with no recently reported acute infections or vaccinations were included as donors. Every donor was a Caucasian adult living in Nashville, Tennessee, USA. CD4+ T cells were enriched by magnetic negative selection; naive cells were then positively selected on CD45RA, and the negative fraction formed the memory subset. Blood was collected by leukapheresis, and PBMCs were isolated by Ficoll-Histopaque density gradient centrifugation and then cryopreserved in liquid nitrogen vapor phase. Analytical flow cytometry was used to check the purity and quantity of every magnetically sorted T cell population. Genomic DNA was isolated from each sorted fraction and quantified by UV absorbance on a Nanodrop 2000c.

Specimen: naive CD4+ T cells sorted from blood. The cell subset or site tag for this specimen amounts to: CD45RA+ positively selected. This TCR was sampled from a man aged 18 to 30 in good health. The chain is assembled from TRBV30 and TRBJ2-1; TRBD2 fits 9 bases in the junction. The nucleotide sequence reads TGTGCCTGGAGTGCCCTTAGCGGGGGCACTACTATAACGGCCTACAATGAGCAGTTCTTC. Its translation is CAWSALSGGTTITAYNEQFF.